One sample yielded the 31 T cell receptor beta chains listed below, sequenced in a study of technical replicates of blood from a handful of donors. The data were produced by immunoSEQ multiplex PCR, yet TCRdb's version contains in-frame clones alone and is incomplete. The data show tens of thousands of clones, about 91% seen once. The sample comprised T cells isolated from PBMCs. Every receptor here comes from a human donor in good health.

J is TRBJ2-3 and V is TRBV13, with 8 bases lining up with TRBD2. There are 15 residues in the CDR3. The germline CDR1 and CDR2 sequences are PRHDT and FYEKMQ (reference sequence). With 4 bases clipped from V and 1 base from J, the junction kept 4 bases outside the gene matches. CDR3 sequence: CASSSETSGTDTQYF. CDR3 nucleotide sequence: TGTGCCAGCAGCTCAGAGACTAGCGGCACAGATACGCAGTATTTT.

The rearrangement uses TRBV11-3 and TRBJ2-3, with a possible D match to TRBD2 (6 bases). Germline-derived CDR1 and CDR2 are SGHNT and YENEEA. The CDR3 sequence is 15 residues long. The V gene lost 5 bases and the J gene lost 2 bases, with 14 bases spanning the gap. CDR3 DNA sequence: TGTGCCAGCAGCCCGAGACTAGGAAACACAGATACGCAGTATTTT. Residues: CASSPRLGNTDTQYF.

This rearrangement joins TRBV27 to TRBJ1-1; D unclear. Between the trimmed V and J ends, which lost 0 bases and 5 bases, there was a span of 7 bases. This CDR3 comprises 13 residues. Looked up from germline, CDR1 is MNHEY and CDR2 is SMNVEV (reference sequence). Here the CDR3 DNA reads TGTGCCAGCAGTTTATCGATCGGGACTGAAGCTTTCTTT. This codes for CASSLSIGTEAFF.

CDR3 residues: CASSETGTTEAFF. The CDR3 bases are TGTGCCAGCAGCGAGACAGGGACCACTGAAGCTTTCTTT. This rearrangement joins TRBV11-3 to TRBJ1-1, with 7 bases lining up with TRBD1. The trim removed 5 bases at V and 4 bases at J, leaving 4 bases unmatched. Looked up from germline, CDR1 is SGHNT and CDR2 is YENEEA. The CDR3 is 13 residues long.

The chain has TRBV12-5 and TRBJ2-3, with TRBD2 matching 7 bases. V trimming: 7 bases; J trimming: 3 bases; junction bases outside the gene matches: 10. The CDR3 extends over 15 amino acids. Germline-derived CDR1 and CDR2 are LGHNT and FRNRAP. DNA for the CDR3: TGTGCTAGTGTTCTGGGGGGGATTGGTACAGATACGCAGTATTTT. This encodes CASVLGGIGTDTQYF.

The V gene is TRBV27, the J gene TRBJ1-5; TRBD1 might be the D (5 bases). Trimming removed 6 bases at V and 0 bases at J, with 12 bases between. This CDR3 contains 15 residues. Germline CDR1 MNHEY, CDR2 SMNVEV (reference sequence). The CDR3 sequence is CASRRKQDSNQPQHF. CDR3 DNA sequence: TGTGCCAGCAGGAGAAAACAGGATAGCAATCAGCCCCAGCATTTT.

This clone has just one count. The chain links TRBV29-1 to TRBJ1-2; D is possibly TRBD1 (6 bases). Per germline, CDR1 SQVTM and CDR2 ANQGSEA. Trimming removed 4 bases from V and 7 bases from J, with 10 bases in between. The CDR3 covers 11 residues. The CDR3 DNA reads as TGCAGCGTTGTCCAGGGGAGTGGCTACACCTTC. Amino acids: CSVVQGSGYTF.

In DNA form, the CDR3 reads TGTGCCAGCAGCCGAACTACAGGGATAGTTGAAGCTTTCTTT. It codes for CASSRTTGIVEAFF. The V gene is TRBV27, the J gene TRBJ1-1; possibly TRBD1 for D (6 bases). Per the germline V gene, CDR1 is MNHEY and CDR2 is SMNVEV (reference sequence). V was clipped by 6 bases and J by 7 bases, with 18 bases between them. There are 14 residues in the CDR3.

This clone has just a few counts. This chain joins TRBV30 and TRBJ1-1; TRBD1 matches at 8 bases. The CDR3 sequence is 14 residues long. Germline trimming cut 0 bases from V and 4 bases from J; bases unmatched to any gene: 4. Germline values: CDR1 GTSNPN, CDR2 SVGIG (reference sequence). CDR3 sequence reads: CAWSVRGLVTEAFF. The CDR3 nucleotides read TGTGCCTGGAGTGTCAGGGGGCTCGTCACTGAAGCTTTCTTT.

This clone was observed a single time. The rearrangement uses TRBV5-1 and TRBJ2-7, with D uncertain. Germline CDR1 SGHRS, CDR2 YFSETQ. There are 14 residues in the CDR3. Trimming removed 1 base from V and 6 bases from J, with 14 bases in between. In nucleotides, the CDR3 is TGCGCCAGCAGCTTGACCTTCCTATCGGGCGAGCAGTACTTC. This sequence encodes CASSLTFLSGEQYF.

J is TRBJ2-1 and V is TRBV19, with a tentative D call TRBD1 (5 bases). CDR3 size: 15 residues. V gave up 7 bases and J gave up 4 bases, with 17 bases separating them. Looked up from germline, CDR1 is LNHDA and CDR2 is SQIVND (reference sequence). CDR3 sequence reads: CASTSPGQPYNEQFF. For the CDR3, the DNA is TGTGCCAGTACCTCCCCCGGACAACCTTACAATGAGCAGTTCTTC.

The chain has TRBV2 and TRBJ1-5; D is uncertain. Trimming pared 7 bases from V and 4 bases from J, leaving 8 bases between. The CDR3 runs to 12 residues. Germline loops: CDR1 SNHLY, CDR2 FYNNEI. The CDR3 DNA reads as TGTGCCAGCACTGGCGGGAATCAGCCCCAGCATTTT. Protein sequence: CASTGGNQPQHF. The variable domain in full, completed from reference TRBV2 and TRBJ1-5, reads EPEVTQTPSHQVTQMGQEVILRCVPISNHLYFYWYRQILGQKVEFLVSFYNNEISEKSEIFDDQFSVERPDGSNFTLKIRSTKLEDSAMYFCASTGGNQPQHFGDGTRLSIL.

The chain is built from TRBV4-1 and TRBJ2-7; weak D call: TRBD1 (6 bases). The CDR3 loop spans 14 amino acids. From germline, CDR1 is MGHRA and CDR2 YSYEKL. Deletions cut 7 bases from V and 0 bases from J, with 13 bases between. The CDR3 DNA reads TGCGCCAGCAACCCAGGGGCAGGCTCCTACGAGCAGTACTTC. Translating gives CASNPGAGSYEQYF.

The chain joins TRBV27 to TRBJ2-7; weak D call: TRBD2 (6 bases). Deletions cut 8 bases from V and 1 base from J, with 12 bases between. The length of the CDR3 is 13 residues. Per germline, CDR1 MNHEY and CDR2 SMNVEV (reference sequence). CDR3 DNA: TGTGCCAGCTGGGACTTACTATCCTACGAGCAGTACTTC. It is translated as CASWDLLSYEQYF.

The chain uses TRBV30 and TRBJ2-3, with TRBD1 as a possible D gene (5 bases). Trimming stripped 8 bases from V and 6 bases from J, with 21 bases between. Germline loops: CDR1 GTSNPN, CDR2 SVGIG (reference sequence). There are 14 residues in the CDR3. CDR3 residues: CASGHPGGADTQYF. CDR3 DNA sequence: TGTGCCAGTGGACATCCCGGTGGCGCGGATACGCAGTATTTT.

V and J are TRBV6-6 and TRBJ2-3, with D possibly being TRBD1 (5 bases). Trimming pared 5 bases from V and 4 bases from J, leaving 10 bases between. CDR3 length: 13 residues. Germline CDR1 reads MNHNY; CDR2 reads SVGAGI (reference sequence). CDR3 amino acids: CASSPTDPDTQYF. The CDR3 DNA sequence: TGTGCCAGCAGTCCGACAGACCCAGATACGCAGTATTTT.

The V and J genes are TRBV21-1 and TRBJ1-1; TRBD1 is the table's D call and was not checked against the DNA. TRBV21-1 is marked as a pseudogene. The CDR3 is made up of 12 amino acids. DNA for the CDR3: TGTGCCAGCAGTACAGGGGAGCCAGCGGCTTTCTTT. Its translation: CASSTGEPAAFF.

The V call is TRBV28, the J call TRBJ1-5, with D possibly matching TRBD1 (6 bases). V lost 0 bases, J lost 9 bases, and 6 bases lay in between. CDR3 size: 12 residues. Germline V gene lookup returns CDR1 MDHEN and CDR2 SYDVKM. This CDR3 is CASSLWDRPQHF. The CDR3 region has the DNA TGTGCCAGCAGTTTATGGGACAGGCCCCAGCATTTT. The full variable domain, in which reference TRBV28 and TRBJ1-5 provide the parts outside the CDR3, is DVKVTQSSRYLVKRTGEKVFLECVQDMDHENMFWYRQDPGLGLRLIYFSYDVKMKEKGDIPEGYSVSREKKERFSLILESASTNQTSMYLCASSLWDRPQHFGDGTRLSIL.

The gene calls are TRBV29-1 and TRBJ2-7; no clear D gene. V dropped 0 bases and J dropped 0 bases, with 6 bases sitting between them. The CDR3 covers 13 residues. In germline, CDR1 is SQVTM, CDR2 ANQGSEA. CDR3 nucleotide sequence: TGCAGCGTTGAAGATGAGTACTCCTACGAGCAGTACTTC. Its translation: CSVEDEYSYEQYF.

V usage is TRBV25-1 and J usage is TRBJ1-1, with D unclear. The CDR3 extends over 15 amino acids. Germline V gene data show CDR1 as MGHDK and CDR2 as SYGVNS. V was shortened by 4 bases and J by 5 bases, with 17 bases between the two germline ends. In nucleotides, the CDR3 is TGTGCCAGCAGTGCGGATGTCGGGTTGTGGACTGAAGCTTTCTTT. It translates to CASSADVGLWTEAFF.

The chain combines TRBV7-9 with TRBJ1-1; D remains ambiguous. The CDR3 loop spans 12 amino acids. Trimming shortened V by 1 base and J by 11 bases, and 11 bases separated the two germline ends. Germline assignment: CDR1 SEHNR and CDR2 FQNEAQ (reference sequence). CDR3 loop: CASSLEEQSAFF. CDR3 DNA: TGTGCCAGCAGCTTAGAGGAACAGTCGGCTTTCTTT.

This chain uses TRBV27 with TRBJ1-2; 7 bases align to TRBD1. The CDR3 length is 14 residues. Germline CDR1 and CDR2: MNHEY and SMNVEV (reference sequence). V shed 5 bases and J 4 bases; nucleotides not matched to a gene: 7. The CDR3, as DNA: TGTGCCAGCAGTCCGACAGGGCCCTTCTATGGCTACACCTTC. As protein: CASSPTGPFYGYTF.

The V call is TRBV28, the J call TRBJ1-1; 7 bases line up with TRBD1. Trimming took 6 bases from V and 0 from J; bases not matched to a gene: 10. Germline V lookup: CDR1 MDHEN, CDR2 SYDVKM. This CDR3 is 16 amino acids long. CDR3 DNA: TGTGCCAGCAGGCGAGGGACAGTGTTAGTGAACACTGAAGCTTTCTTT. Protein sequence: CASRRGTVLVNTEAFF.

J is TRBJ1-1 and V is TRBV28, with D perhaps TRBD1 (6 bases). CDR1 MDHEN and CDR2 SYDVKM come from the germline V gene. Trimming shortened V by 2 bases and J by 2 bases, and 9 bases separated the two germline ends. The CDR3 totals 14 residues. Written as DNA, the CDR3 is TGTGCCAGCAGTTTAACAGGGCATAACACTGAAGCTTTCTTT. Translation gives CASSLTGHNTEAFF.

The gene calls are TRBV4-1 and TRBJ2-7; the match to TRBD2 covers 9 bases. The germline gives CDR1 MGHRA, CDR2 YSYEKL. The V and J ends lost 2 bases and 3 bases, in that order; junction bases with no gene match: 5. The CDR3 totals 15 residues. The CDR3: CASSQTAGGYYEQYF. For the CDR3, the DNA is TGCGCCAGCAGCCAAACAGCGGGAGGTTACTACGAGCAGTACTTC.

The chain is built from TRBV6-1 and TRBJ2-3; no clear D. Per the germline V gene, CDR1 is MNHNS and CDR2 is SASEGT. V lost 3 bases, J lost 0 bases, and 10 bases lay in between. The CDR3 runs 15 residues. Here the CDR3 reads CASSDSGPSTDTQYF. The CDR3 DNA follows: TGTGCCAGCAGTGATTCTGGGCCTAGCACAGATACGCAGTATTTT.

The chain joins TRBV28 to TRBJ1-3; D may be TRBD1 (5 bases). Looked up from germline, CDR1 is MDHEN and CDR2 is SYDVKM. V was clipped by 4 bases and J by 0 bases, with 16 bases between them. The CDR3 loop spans 17 amino acids. CDR3 residues: CASSSLLGGFSGNTIYF. The CDR3 region has the DNA TGTGCCAGCAGTTCCCTCTTGGGGGGGTTCTCTGGAAACACCATATATTTT.

The chain is built from TRBV5-1 and TRBJ2-7, with D possibly TRBD1 on 5 matching bases. V was pared by 4 bases and J by 0 bases, with 14 bases between. Per the germline V gene, CDR1 is SGHRS and CDR2 is YFSETQ. The CDR3 covers 15 residues. The CDR3 DNA reads as TGCGCCAGCAGCCCCAAAGGACATAGCTCCTACGAGCAGTACTTC. This encodes CASSPKGHSSYEQYF.

The V and J genes are TRBV19 and TRBJ1-2, with D possibly matching TRBD1 (6 bases). The germline V and J ends were trimmed by 3 bases and 4 bases, with 15 bases remaining between them. Germline values: CDR1 LNHDA, CDR2 SQIVND (reference sequence). CDR3 size: 15 residues. The CDR3 DNA is TGTGCCAGTAGTATGACACAGGGACAATTCTATGGCTACACCTTC. It specifies CASSMTQGQFYGYTF.

In this sample, this clone turned up once. The V and J genes are TRBV25-1 and TRBJ2-3; D perhaps matches TRBD2 (6 bases). Trimming took 7 bases from V and 2 from J, leaving 16 bases between them. The CDR3 sequence is 15 residues long. CDR1 and CDR2 (germline): MGHDK, SYGVNS. DNA of the CDR3: TGTGCCAGCAACCCCGCGGGACTCCCCACAGATACGCAGTATTTT. As protein: CASNPAGLPTDTQYF. Full variable domain (outside the CDR3, taken from reference TRBV25-1 and TRBJ2-3): EADIYQTPRYLVIGTGKKITLECSQTMGHDKMYWYQQDPGMELHLIHYSYGVNSTEKGDLSSESTVSRIRTEHFPLTLESARPSHTSQYLCASNPAGLPTDTQYFGPGTRLTVL.

This chain joins TRBV28 and TRBJ1-3; D call uncertain. The CDR3 covers 14 residues. Trimming took 2 bases from V and 2 from J, leaving 7 bases between them. Germline V gene sequence: CDR1 MDHEN, CDR2 SYDVKM. The CDR3 nucleotides read TGTGCCAGCAGTTTACGGGAGACTGGAAACACCATATATTTT. It translates to CASSLRETGNTIYF.